This TCR beta chain derives from a study of cytomegalovirus exposure and HLA in healthy donors. Looking at the study overall: Later, an analysis reported that the 120 or so validation repertoires had used the same platform as the approximately 630 first-cohort repertoires.

Overall study findings and caveats: In vitro work confirmed that three CMV-associated chains recognize CMV antigens. Rarity held for most TCR sequences, but there were some public TCRs that occurred in many donors. For cytomegalovirus status, the classifier reportedly gave diagnoses with high specificity and sensitivity.

Trimming removed 2 bases at V and 6 bases at J, with 5 bases between. Germline CDR1 reads MDHEN; CDR2 reads SYDVKM. The CDR3 loop spans 11 amino acids. Worth noting for this clone: As yet, its antigen is unknown.

Some clones are missing from TCRdb's copy, which holds only in-frame ones; the method was immunoSEQ multiplex PCR. There are around 230,000 clones in the sample; more than 75% occur only once, and roughly 1.2% lies in the top ten. The genes are TRBV28 and TRBJ2-7; D is unclear. Sequenced input: PBMCs. The clonotype was recovered from a woman aged 25 to 45 in good health and CMV-seropositive. CDR3 sequence (DNA): TGTGCCAGCAGTTTAACCGGCGAGCAGTACTTC. Its protein is CASSLTGEQYF.